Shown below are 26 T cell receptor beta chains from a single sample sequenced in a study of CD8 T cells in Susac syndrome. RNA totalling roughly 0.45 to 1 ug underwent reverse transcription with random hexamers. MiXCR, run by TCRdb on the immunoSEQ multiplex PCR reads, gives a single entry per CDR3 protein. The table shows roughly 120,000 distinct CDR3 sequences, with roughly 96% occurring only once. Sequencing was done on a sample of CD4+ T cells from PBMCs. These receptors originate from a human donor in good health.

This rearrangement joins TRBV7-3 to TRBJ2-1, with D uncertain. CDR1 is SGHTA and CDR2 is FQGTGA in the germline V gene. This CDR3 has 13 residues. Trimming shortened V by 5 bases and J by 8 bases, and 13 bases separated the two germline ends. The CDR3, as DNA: TGTGCCAGCAGCCCAGCCAGAGTCCATGAGCAGTTCTTC. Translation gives CASSPARVHEQFF.

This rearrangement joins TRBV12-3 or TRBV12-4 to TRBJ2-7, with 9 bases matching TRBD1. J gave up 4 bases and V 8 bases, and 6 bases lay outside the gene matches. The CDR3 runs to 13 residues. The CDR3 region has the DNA TGTGCCAGCGCGGGACAGGGTATGTACGAGCAGTACTTC. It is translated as CASAGQGMYEQYF.

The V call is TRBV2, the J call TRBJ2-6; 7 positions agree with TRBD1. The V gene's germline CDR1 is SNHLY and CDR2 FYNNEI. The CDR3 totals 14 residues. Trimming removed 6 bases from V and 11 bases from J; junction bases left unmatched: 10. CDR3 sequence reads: CASSVSGQYDVLTF. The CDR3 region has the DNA TGTGCCAGCAGCGTGTCGGGACAGTATGACGTCCTGACTTTC.

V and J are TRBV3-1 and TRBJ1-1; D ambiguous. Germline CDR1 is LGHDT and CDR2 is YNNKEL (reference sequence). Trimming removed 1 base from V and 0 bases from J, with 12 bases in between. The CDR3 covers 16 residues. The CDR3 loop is CASSQVKGQLNTEAFF. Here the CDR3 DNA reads TGTGCCAGCAGCCAAGTAAAAGGTCAGTTGAACACTGAAGCTTTCTTT.

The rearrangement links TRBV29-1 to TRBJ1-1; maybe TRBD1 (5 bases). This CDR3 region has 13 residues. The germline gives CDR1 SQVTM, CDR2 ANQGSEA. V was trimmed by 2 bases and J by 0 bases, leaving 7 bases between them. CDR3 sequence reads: CSVERDLNTEAFF. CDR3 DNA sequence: TGCAGCGTTGAAAGGGACTTGAACACTGAAGCTTTCTTT.

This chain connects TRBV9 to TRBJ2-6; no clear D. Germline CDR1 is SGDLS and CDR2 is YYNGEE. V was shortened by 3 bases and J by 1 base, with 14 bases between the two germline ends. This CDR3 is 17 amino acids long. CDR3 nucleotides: TGTGCCAGCAGCGCCGGCCGACGGTATTCTGGGGCCAACGTCCTGACTTTC. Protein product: CASSAGRRYSGANVLTF.

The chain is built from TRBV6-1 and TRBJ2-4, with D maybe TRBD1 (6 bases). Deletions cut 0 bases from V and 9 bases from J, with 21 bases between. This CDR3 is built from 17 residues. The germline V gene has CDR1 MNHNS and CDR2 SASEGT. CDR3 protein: CASSEAWALGAGRIQYF. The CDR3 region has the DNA TGTGCCAGCAGTGAAGCTTGGGCACTGGGGGCAGGTCGCATTCAGTACTTC.

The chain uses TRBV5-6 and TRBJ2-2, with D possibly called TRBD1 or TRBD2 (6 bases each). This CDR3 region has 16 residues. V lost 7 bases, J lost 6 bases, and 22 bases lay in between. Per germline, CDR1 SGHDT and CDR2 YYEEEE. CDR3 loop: CASGSVNGGRPGELFF. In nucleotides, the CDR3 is TGTGCCAGCGGGTCTGTAAACGGGGGCAGGCCCGGGGAGCTGTTTTTT.

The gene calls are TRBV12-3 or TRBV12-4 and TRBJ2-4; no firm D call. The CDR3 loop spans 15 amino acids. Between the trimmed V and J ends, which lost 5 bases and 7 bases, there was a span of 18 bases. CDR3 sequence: CASSPSGSSSNIQYF. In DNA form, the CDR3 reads TGTGCCAGCAGTCCTTCCGGGTCTTCGAGCAACATTCAGTACTTC.

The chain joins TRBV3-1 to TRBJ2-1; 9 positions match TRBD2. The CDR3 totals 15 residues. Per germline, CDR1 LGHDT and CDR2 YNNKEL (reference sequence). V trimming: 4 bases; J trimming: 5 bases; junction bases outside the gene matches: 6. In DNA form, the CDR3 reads TGTGCCAGCAGCCGGAGGAGGACTAGCGACAATGAGCAGTTCTTC. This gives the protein CASSRRRTSDNEQFF.

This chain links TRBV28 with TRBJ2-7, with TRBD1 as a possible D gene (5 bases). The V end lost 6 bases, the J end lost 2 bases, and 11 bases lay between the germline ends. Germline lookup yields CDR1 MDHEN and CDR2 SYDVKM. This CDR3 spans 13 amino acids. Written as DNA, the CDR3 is TGTGCCAGCAGCACAACAGGTACCTACGAGCAGTACTTC. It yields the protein CASSTTGTYEQYF. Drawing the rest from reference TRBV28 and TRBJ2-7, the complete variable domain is DVKVTQSSRYLVKRTGEKVFLECVQDMDHENMFWYRQDPGLGLRLIYFSYDVKMKEKGDIPEGYSVSREKKERFSLILESASTNQTSMYLCASSTTGTYEQYFGPGTRLTVT.

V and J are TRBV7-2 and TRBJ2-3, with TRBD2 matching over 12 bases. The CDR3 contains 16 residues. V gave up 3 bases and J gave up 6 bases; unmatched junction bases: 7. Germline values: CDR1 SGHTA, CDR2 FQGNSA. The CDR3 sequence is CASSFLAGGQGDTQYF. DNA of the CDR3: TGTGCCAGCAGCTTTCTAGCGGGGGGGCAGGGGGATACGCAGTATTTT.

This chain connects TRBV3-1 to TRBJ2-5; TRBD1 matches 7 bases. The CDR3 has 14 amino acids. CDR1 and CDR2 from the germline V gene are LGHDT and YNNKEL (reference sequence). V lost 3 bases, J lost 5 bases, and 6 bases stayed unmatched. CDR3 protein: CASSQGQIGETQYF. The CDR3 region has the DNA TGTGCCAGCAGCCAGGGACAGATCGGGGAGACCCAGTACTTC.

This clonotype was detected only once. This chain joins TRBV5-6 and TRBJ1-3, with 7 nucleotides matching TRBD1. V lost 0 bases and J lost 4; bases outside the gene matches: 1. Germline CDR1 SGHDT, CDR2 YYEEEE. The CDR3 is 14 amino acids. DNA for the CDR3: TGTGCCAGCAGCTTGGGGACAGGCGGAAACACCATATATTTT. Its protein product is CASSLGTGGNTIYF.

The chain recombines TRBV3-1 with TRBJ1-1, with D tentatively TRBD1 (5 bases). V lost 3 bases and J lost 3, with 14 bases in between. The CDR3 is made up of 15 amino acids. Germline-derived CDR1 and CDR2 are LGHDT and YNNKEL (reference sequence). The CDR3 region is CASSHRGGSHTEAFF. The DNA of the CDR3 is TGTGCCAGCAGCCATCGCGGGGGGTCGCACACTGAAGCTTTCTTT.

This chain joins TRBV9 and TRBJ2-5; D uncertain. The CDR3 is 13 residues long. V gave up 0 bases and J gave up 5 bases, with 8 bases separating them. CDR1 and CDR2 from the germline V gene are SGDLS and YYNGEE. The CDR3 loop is CASSVGIGETQYF. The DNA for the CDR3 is TGTGCCAGCAGCGTAGGGATCGGGGAGACCCAGTACTTC.

CDR3 protein: CASSLGQGKSAGPYTF. For the CDR3, the DNA is TGTGCCAGCAGTTTGGGACAGGGGAAATCCGCCGGTCCCTACACCTTC. V is TRBV27 and J is TRBJ1-2; TRBD1 matches 10 bases. Germline V lookup: CDR1 MNHEY, CDR2 SMNVEV (reference sequence). This CDR3 is 16 amino acids long. V lost 3 bases to trimming and J lost 10 bases; unmatched junction nucleotides: 14.

DNA for the CDR3: TGTGCCAGCAGTTACGGGGGAGGGTTGTACTCCTACGAGCAGTACTTC. This codes for CASSYGGGLYSYEQYF. The rearrangement links TRBV6-5 to TRBJ2-7, with 7 positions matching TRBD2. Germline CDR1 reads MNHEY; CDR2 reads SVGAGI. V lost 2 bases to trimming and J lost 0 bases; unmatched junction nucleotides: 7. The CDR3 spans 16 residues.

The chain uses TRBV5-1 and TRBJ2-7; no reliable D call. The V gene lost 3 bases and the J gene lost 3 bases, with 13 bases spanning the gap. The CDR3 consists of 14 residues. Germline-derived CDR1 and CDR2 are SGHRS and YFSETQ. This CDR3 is CASSSTAALYEQYF. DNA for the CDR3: TGCGCCAGCAGCTCGACCGCGGCCCTCTACGAGCAGTACTTC.

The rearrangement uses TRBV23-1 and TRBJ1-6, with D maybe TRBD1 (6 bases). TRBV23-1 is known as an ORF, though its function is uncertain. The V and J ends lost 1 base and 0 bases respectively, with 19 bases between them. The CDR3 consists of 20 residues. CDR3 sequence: CASSQFWTTGNSSYNSPLHF. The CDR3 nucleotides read TGCGCCAGCAGTCAATTCTGGACTACAGGGAACAGCTCCTATAATTCACCCCTCCACTTT.

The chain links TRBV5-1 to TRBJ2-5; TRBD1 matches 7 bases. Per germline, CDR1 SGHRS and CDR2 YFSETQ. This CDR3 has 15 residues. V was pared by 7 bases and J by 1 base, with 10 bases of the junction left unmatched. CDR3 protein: CASRELGQAQETQYF. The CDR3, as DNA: TGCGCCAGCCGCGAGCTAGGACAGGCCCAAGAGACCCAGTACTTC.

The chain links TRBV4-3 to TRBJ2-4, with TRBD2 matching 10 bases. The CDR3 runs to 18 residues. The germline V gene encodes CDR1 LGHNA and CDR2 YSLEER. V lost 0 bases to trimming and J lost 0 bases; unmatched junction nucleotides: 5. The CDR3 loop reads CASSQERLAGGAKNIQYF. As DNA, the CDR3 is TGCGCCAGCAGCCAAGAAAGACTAGCGGGTGGAGCCAAAAACATTCAGTACTTC.

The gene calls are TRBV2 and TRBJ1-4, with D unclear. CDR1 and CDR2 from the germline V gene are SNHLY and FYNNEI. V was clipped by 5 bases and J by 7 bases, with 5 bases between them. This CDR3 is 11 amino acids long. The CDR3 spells CASSLFEKLFF. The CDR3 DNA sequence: TGTGCCAGCAGTCTGTTTGAAAAACTGTTTTTT.

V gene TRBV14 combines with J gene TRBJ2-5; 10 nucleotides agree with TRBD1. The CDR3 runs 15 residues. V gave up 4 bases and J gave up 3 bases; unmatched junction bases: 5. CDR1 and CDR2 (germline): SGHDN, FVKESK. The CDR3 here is CASSPSDRGKETQYF. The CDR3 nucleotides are TGTGCCAGCAGCCCGTCGGACAGGGGGAAAGAGACCCAGTACTTC.

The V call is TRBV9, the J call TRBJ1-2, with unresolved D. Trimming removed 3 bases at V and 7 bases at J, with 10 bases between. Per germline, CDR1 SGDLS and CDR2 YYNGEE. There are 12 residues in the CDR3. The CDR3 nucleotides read TGTGCCAGCAGCGCCCCCGGTGCTGGCTACACCTTC. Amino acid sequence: CASSAPGAGYTF.

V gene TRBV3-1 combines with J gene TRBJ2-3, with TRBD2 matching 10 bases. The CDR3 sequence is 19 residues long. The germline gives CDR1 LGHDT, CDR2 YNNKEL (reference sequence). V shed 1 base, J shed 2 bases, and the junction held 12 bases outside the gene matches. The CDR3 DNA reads TGTGCCAGCAGCCAAGTCCGTGGCAAGCGGGGGGGCCACACAGATACGCAGTATTTT. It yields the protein CASSQVRGKRGGHTDTQYF.